Sequencing of this T cell receptor beta chain was carried out in a study of blood T cells in healthy people across ages. Study-wide points: PBMC samples, being unsorted, prevented any conclusive comparison of naive and antigen-experienced cells. Whereas aged donors had fewer naive CD4+ cells, long-lived donors had more of them and higher diversity.

Germline trimming cut 3 bases from V and 11 bases from J; bases unmatched to any gene: 18. The CDR3 totals 16 residues. The V gene's germline CDR1 is MGHRA and CDR2 YSYEKL. With a J-beta primer mix and a sample-barcoded 5' primer, a second PCR ran 7 to 11 cycles. Each single sample gave us at least 3 million CDR3-containing paired-end reads. TCRdb recomputed calls from the 5' RACE reads with MiXCR, one row per CDR3 protein. The sample records some 1.4 million distinct CDR3 sequences, around two fifths being singletons. Regarding this clonotype: Its antigen is not known.

Extraction of total RNA produced a minimum of 6 micrograms from each sample. This TCR was recovered from a woman between 18 and 29 years old in good health. The sequenced sample consisted of blood. This rearrangement joins TRBV4-1 to TRBJ2-5; TRBD2 agrees at 7 bases. The CDR3 DNA sequence: TGCGCCAGCAGCCATTATCGGGGGAGGGCCGGGAATGAGCAGTACTTC. This sequence encodes CASSHYRGRAGNEQYF.